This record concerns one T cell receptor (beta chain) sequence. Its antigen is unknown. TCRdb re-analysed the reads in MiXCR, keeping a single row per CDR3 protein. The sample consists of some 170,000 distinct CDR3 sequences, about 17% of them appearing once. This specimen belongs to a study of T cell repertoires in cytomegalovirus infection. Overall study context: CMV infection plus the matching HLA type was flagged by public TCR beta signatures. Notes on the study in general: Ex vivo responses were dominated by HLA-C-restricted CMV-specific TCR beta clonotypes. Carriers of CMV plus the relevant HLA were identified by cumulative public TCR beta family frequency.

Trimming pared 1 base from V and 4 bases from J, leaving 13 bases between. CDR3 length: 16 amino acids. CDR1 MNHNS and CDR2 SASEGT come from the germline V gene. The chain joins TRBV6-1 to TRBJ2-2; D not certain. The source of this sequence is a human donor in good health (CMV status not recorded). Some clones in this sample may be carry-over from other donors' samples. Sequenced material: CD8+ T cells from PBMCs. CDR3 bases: TGTGCCAGCAGTGAAGTCACACCCTCGGGCACCGGGGAGCTGTTTTTT. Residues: CASSEVTPSGTGELFF.